A single sample is the source of the 2 T cell receptor beta chains below, sequenced in a study of identical twins. MiXCR, applied by TCRdb to the 5' RACE reads, yields one record per CDR3 protein. The sample yields roughly 1,500,000 distinct CDR3 sequences, about 32% seen once. Sample: cord blood. The receptors stem from a newborn girl in good health.

As concerns this clonotype: Just one base apart from a much larger clone, this may be a read error. The CDR3 DNA reads TGCAGCGTTGACCCTTGGACAGGCCGGAGGATAGTGACCCAGTTCTTC. Protein sequence: CSVDPWTGRRIVTQFF. The rearrangement uses TRBV29-1 and TRBJ2-1; 7 nucleotides agree with TRBD1. CDR1 is SQVTM, CDR2 ANQGSEA, per germline. With 3 bases clipped from V and 13 bases from J, the junction kept 21 bases outside the gene matches. The CDR3 contains 16 residues.

On this clonotype: Since a much larger clone is just one base distant, this may be a read error. V and J are TRBV20-1 and TRBJ2-5; TRBD2 agrees at 9 bases. This CDR3 spans 15 amino acids. Germline-derived CDR1 and CDR2 are DFQATT and SNEGSKA (reference sequence). The CDR3 sequence is CSARGTSGYQEAQYF. The CDR3 nucleotides are TGCAGTGCCAGAGGTACTAGCGGGTACCAAGAGGCCCAGTACTTC.